The rows below give T cell receptor beta chains drawn from one sample of a study of OX40 agonist ivuxolimab in advanced cancers. TCRdb's table, derived via immunoSEQ multiplex PCR, lists solely in-frame clones and lacks some. The sample includes about 89,000 clones, 85% to 95% of them seen just once. The starting material was CD4+ or CD8+ T cells sorted from blood, obtained in a trial of the OX40 agonist ivuxolimab. These receptors were collected from an adult with an advanced solid tumor such as melanoma, head and neck, liver or kidney cancer. CDR3s include the opening cysteine and the closing phenylalanine or tryptophan. A D gene is named only where the DNA matches it firmly. The listing skips clone size in some rows; elsewhere it reads once, few, many or a size class.

TRBV28	TRBJ1-3	TRBD1	-	TGTGCCAGCAGTGCCTACAGGGGTATCGTTTTTGGAAACACCATATATTTT	CASSAYRGIVFGNTIYF
TRBV27	TRBJ2-6	-	-	TGTGCCAGCCACCCCTCTGGGGCCAACGTCCTGACTTTC	CASHPSGANVLTF
TRBV5-1	TRBJ2-3	-	-	TGCGCCAGCAGCTCAGCTAGCACAGATACGCAGTATTTT	CASSSASTDTQYF
TRBV6-1	TRBJ1-5	-	-	TGTGCCAGCCGAATAAATAGCAATCAGCCCCAGCATTTT	CASRINSNQPQHF
TRBV5-4	TRBJ1-3	-	-	TGTGCCAGCAGCTTAGGTGAAGGGGGATCTGGAAACACCATATATTTT	CASSLGEGGSGNTIYF
TRBV19	TRBJ2-1	-	-	TGTGCCAGTAAAAGAGCGGGCCTTTACAATGAGCAGTTCTTC	CASKRAGLYNEQFF
TRBV9	TRBJ2-3	-	-	TGTGCCAGCAGCGTAGGGCGGGGGCCGTTAAATACGCAGTATTTT	CASSVGRGPLNTQYF
TRBV2	TRBJ2-3	-	once	TGTGCCAGCAGTGAAGGTTGGGGTGGGTGGACGCAGTATTTT	CASSEGWGGWTQYF
TRBV19	TRBJ1-4	TRBD1	-	TGTGCCAGTAGCCCTCTGCGGACAGGGGGCAGGGGGACTAATGAAAAACTGTTTTTT	CASSPLRTGGRGTNEKLFF
TRBV6-6	TRBJ1-2	TRBD1	-	TGTGCCAGCAGTCGACAGGGGGCGGTTGGTAACTATGGCTACACCTTC	CASSRQGAVGNYGYTF
TRBV28	TRBJ2-7	-	-	TGTGCCAGCAGTTTAAGTTTCTACGAGCAGTACTTC	CASSLSFYEQYF
TRBV5-5	TRBJ1-2	TRBD1	-	TGTGCCAGCAGCTCAACCGGGACAGGCCTCGTATACTATGGCTACACCTTC	CASSSTGTGLVYYGYTF
TRBV28	TRBJ2-1	-	-	TGTGCCAGCACCTTCGGACAAACCTACAATGAGCAGTTCTTC	CASTFGQTYNEQFF
TRBV6-5	TRBJ1-1	TRBD1	-	TGTGCCAGCAGTTTGACAGGGGGCAGGGCTTTCTTT	CASSLTGGRAFF
TRBV15	TRBJ2-1	TRBD2	-	TGTGCCACCAGCAGAGATTCGCGGGGGGCCATCTACAATGAGCAGTTCTTC	CATSRDSRGAIYNEQFF